This T cell receptor beta chain is from a study of read filtering for tumor transcriptome and immune sequencing. Across the whole study: Among patients, some 17 were male and some 15 female, aged 47 to 80 (mean around 66). TCR-mapped reads were about 3.5 to 10.27 million with IR-seq versus roughly 75 to 1,400 with RNA-seq.

Molecular barcoded adaptors covering alpha/delta and beta/gamma chains were used on around 400 ng RNA. TCRdb itself ran the reads through MiXCR, one entry per CDR3 protein. In the table there are about 50,000 distinct CDR3 sequences, about 20% of which are singletons. This clonotype has at least ten counts. The V gene lost 6 bases and the J gene lost 3 bases, with 11 bases spanning the gap. The CDR3 length is 13 residues. From germline, CDR1 is MNHNY and CDR2 SVGAGI (reference sequence). The chain uses TRBV6-6 and TRBJ2-5, with D possibly being TRBD1 or TRBD2 (5 bases each). The sample taken for sequencing was a population of CD138-negative cells sorted from bone marrow. The source of this sequence is a donor at least 40 years old with multiple myeloma. The CDR3 region is CASRRDPEETQYF. The CDR3 bases are TGTGCCAGCAGAAGGGACCCGGAAGAGACCCAGTACTTC.